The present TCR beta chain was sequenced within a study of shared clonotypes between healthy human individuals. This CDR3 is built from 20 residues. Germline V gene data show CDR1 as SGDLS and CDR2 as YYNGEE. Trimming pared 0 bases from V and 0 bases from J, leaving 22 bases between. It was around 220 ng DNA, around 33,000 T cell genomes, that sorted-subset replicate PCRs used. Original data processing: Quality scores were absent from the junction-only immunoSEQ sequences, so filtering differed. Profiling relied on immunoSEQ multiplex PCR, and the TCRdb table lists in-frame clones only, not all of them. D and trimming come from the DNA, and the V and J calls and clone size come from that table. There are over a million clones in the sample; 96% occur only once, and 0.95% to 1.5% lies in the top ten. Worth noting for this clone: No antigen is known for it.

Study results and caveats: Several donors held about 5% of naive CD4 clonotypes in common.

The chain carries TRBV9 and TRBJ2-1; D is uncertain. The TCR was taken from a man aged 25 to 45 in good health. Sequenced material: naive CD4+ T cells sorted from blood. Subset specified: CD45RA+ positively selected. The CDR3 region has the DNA TGTGCCAGCAGCGTAGGGGCGTGGGCACAGCCCCCGAGCTCCTACAATGAGCAGTTCTTC. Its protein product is CASSVGAWAQPPSSYNEQFF.